A single sample gave rise to the 27 T cell receptor beta chains below, sequenced in a study of shared clonotypes between healthy human individuals. This table comes from immunoSEQ multiplex PCR, and its TCRdb copy is limited to in-frame clones, with some not included. This table has more than 2 million clones, 95% appearing once. Sequenced material: naive CD4+ T cells sorted from blood. The subset: CD45RA+ positively selected. The receptors were sampled from a man younger than 30 in good health.

As concerns this clone: Since a much larger clone is just one base distant, this may be a read error. This chain connects TRBV5-4 to TRBJ1-1; D is unresolved. Germline-derived CDR1 and CDR2 are SGHNT and YYREEE (reference sequence). The CDR3 spans 12 residues. The CDR3 reads CASRRPNTEALF. CDR3 DNA sequence: TGTGCCAGCAGGAGGCCTAACACTGAAGCTCTCTTT.

V is TRBV7-2 and J is TRBJ2-7; 9 bases fit TRBD1. Germline loops: CDR1 SGHTA, CDR2 FQGNSA. V shed 6 bases and J 2 bases; nucleotides not matched to a gene: 5. The CDR3 is made up of 14 amino acids. The CDR3 bases are TGTGCCAGCAGTCAGGACAGGGGAGCCTACGAGCAGTACTTC. This translates into CASSQDRGAYEQYF.

The CDR3 DNA is TGTGCCAGCAGGCGAGGGCCTAGCGGGAGAGGTGGCAATGAGCAGTTCTTC. Translation gives CASRRGPSGRGGNEQFF. The chain couples TRBV7-9 to TRBJ2-1; 10 nucleotides agree with TRBD2. Germline V lookup: CDR1 SEHNR, CDR2 FQNEAQ (reference sequence). This CDR3 region has 17 residues. V dropped 6 bases and J dropped 6; count of bases not matched to a gene: 14.

The chain carries TRBV7-8 and TRBJ2-7, with TRBD1 as a possible D gene (5 bases). The CDR3 totals 15 residues. Trimming took off 5 bases at V and 6 bases at J, with 20 bases between the two ends. Germline lookup yields CDR1 SGHVS and CDR2 FQNEAQ. CDR3 bases: TGTGCCAGCAGCCGATTCGGCCCCGACAGTCTCGAGCAGTACTTC. Amino acid sequence: CASSRFGPDSLEQYF.

About this clone: A much larger clone lies one base from this, so it may be a read error. This sequence joins TRBV2 and TRBJ1-5; D gene uncertain. The CDR3 has 13 amino acids. The V gene lost 5 bases and the J gene lost 3 bases, with 8 bases spanning the gap. The germline V gene encodes CDR1 SNHLY and CDR2 FYNNEI. CDR3 DNA sequence: TGTGCCAGCAGTCGCAGAGACAATCAGCCCCAGCATTTT. Translating it yields CASSRRDNQPQHF.

J is TRBJ2-1 and V is TRBV12-5; D gene uncertain. Per the germline V gene, CDR1 is LGHNT and CDR2 is FRNRAP. Trimming removed 3 bases at V and 4 bases at J, with 7 bases between. CDR3 length: 13 residues. The CDR3 sequence: CASGFDPYNEQFF. The CDR3 nucleotides are TGTGCTAGTGGTTTCGACCCTTACAATGAGCAGTTCTTC.

This chain links TRBV5-4 with TRBJ2-7; D may be TRBD2 (5 bases). Germline lookup yields CDR1 SGHNT and CDR2 YYREEE (reference sequence). The CDR3 loop spans 15 amino acids. The V and J ends lost 3 bases and 6 bases respectively, with 19 bases between them. CDR3 sequence (DNA): TGTGCCAGCAGCTCCGGACTCACGAAGGTAGGCGAGCAGTACTTC. This gives the protein CASSSGLTKVGEQYF.

The chain has TRBV2 and TRBJ2-2; 9 bases line up with TRBD1. The V segment lost 6 bases and the J segment 1 base; nucleotides outside the gene matches: 3. The germline gives CDR1 SNHLY, CDR2 FYNNEI. The CDR3 spans 15 residues. CDR3 nucleotides: TGTGCCAGCAGCGGACAGGGGATGAACACCGGGGAGCTGTTTTTT. Its translation is CASSGQGMNTGELFF.

CDR3 nucleotide sequence: TGTGCCAGCAGTAAGAGGACAGTTCATAAGACTAGCGGGACTTCCTACGAGCAGTACTTC. Translating gives CASSKRTVHKTSGTSYEQYF. The chain uses TRBV13 and TRBJ2-7, with 11 bases aligning to TRBD2. Unmatched junction bases numbered 20, after V lost 6 bases and J lost 1 base. Germline CDR1 reads PRHDT; CDR2 reads FYEKMQ (reference sequence). CDR3 length equals 20 residues.

The genes are TRBV10-3 and TRBJ2-7; TRBD1 matches 11 bases. The V gene end was trimmed by 5 bases and the J gene end by 1 base; junction bases not matched to a gene: 1. CDR1 and CDR2 from the germline V gene are ENHRY and SYGVKD. This CDR3 region has 14 residues. CDR3 residues: CAISRDRGSYEQYF. CDR3 coding DNA: TGTGCCATCAGTCGGGACAGGGGGTCCTACGAGCAGTACTTC.

The gene calls are TRBV30 and TRBJ2-5, with 10 bases that match TRBD1. Per the germline V gene, CDR1 is GTSNPN and CDR2 is SVGIG (reference sequence). The CDR3 is made up of 15 amino acids. V lost 5 bases and J lost 1; bases outside the gene matches: 7. The CDR3 protein is CAWAPGQGTQETQYF. The CDR3 DNA reads TGTGCCTGGGCCCCGGGACAGGGGACCCAAGAGACCCAGTACTTC.

CDR3 in amino acids: CAWSRADYEQYF. The CDR3 nucleotides read TGTGCCTGGTCGCGAGCTGACTACGAGCAGTACTTC. The chain links TRBV30 to TRBJ2-7, with no clear D. Germline V gene lookup returns CDR1 GTSNPN and CDR2 SVGIG (reference sequence). V was trimmed by 5 bases and J by 3 bases, leaving 11 bases between them. The CDR3 is made up of 12 amino acids.

V usage is TRBV7-2 and J usage is TRBJ2-2; D unclear. Germline V gene sequence: CDR1 SGHTA, CDR2 FQGNSA. This CDR3 is built from 14 residues. Trimming pared 5 bases from V and 5 bases from J, leaving 12 bases between. This CDR3 reads CASSVTRATGELFF. CDR3 coding DNA: TGTGCCAGCAGCGTAACAAGAGCTACCGGGGAGCTGTTTTTT. Looking up the rest from reference TRBV7-2 and TRBJ2-2 gives the full variable domain: GAGVSQSPSNKVTEKGKDVELRCDPISGHTALYWYRQSLGQGLEFLIYFQGNSAPDKSGLPSDRFSAERTGGSVSTLTIQRTQQEDSAVYLCASSVTRATGELFFGEGSRLTVL.

Turning to this clone: The same CDR3 also results from other DNA sequences found in this sample. This chain joins TRBV18 and TRBJ1-2, with D perhaps TRBD1 (6 bases). The CDR3 sequence is 13 residues long. The V gene lost 2 bases and the J gene lost 3 bases, with 7 bases spanning the gap. Germline assignment: CDR1 KGHSH and CDR2 LQKENI. Here the CDR3 reads CASSPNRDYGYTF. CDR3 DNA: TGTGCCAGCTCACCAAACAGGGACTATGGCTACACCTTC.

The CDR3 DNA sequence: TGTGCCAGCAGTGAAGCTTTGGGGGGGGAGACCCAGTACTTC. Encoded protein: CASSEALGGETQYF. This rearrangement joins TRBV2 to TRBJ2-5; 7 nucleotides match TRBD2. The ends lost 0 bases at V and 5 bases at J; junction bases unmatched: 3. The CDR3 is 14 residues long. CDR1 is SNHLY, CDR2 FYNNEI, per germline.

The J gene is TRBJ2-7, the V gene TRBV5-8; tentative D call: TRBD2 (5 bases). The CDR3 has 16 amino acids. Germline CDR1 reads SGHTS; CDR2 reads YDEGEE. V lost 4 bases to trimming and J lost 2 bases, with 19 bases between them. The CDR3 DNA reads as TGTGCCAGCAGCCCTGGTAGGACCAGGAGGACCTACGAGCAGTACTTC. Translation gives CASSPGRTRRTYEQYF.

This chain links TRBV19 with TRBJ1-2; D perhaps matches TRBD1 (5 bases). Germline CDR1 reads LNHDA; CDR2 reads SQIVND (reference sequence). The germline V and J ends were trimmed by 8 bases and 2 bases, with 15 bases remaining between them. The CDR3 runs to 14 residues. The DNA for the CDR3 is TGTGCCAGTCGCCGGGACGGGATCAACTATGGCTACACCTTC. Encoded protein: CASRRDGINYGYTF.

V usage is TRBV30 and J usage is TRBJ1-4; D ambiguous. Trimming shortened V by 3 bases and J by 7 bases, and 9 bases separated the two germline ends. The CDR3 is 12 amino acids. Germline V gene sequence: CDR1 GTSNPN, CDR2 SVGIG (reference sequence). The CDR3 region is CAWSAKGEKLFF. The CDR3 DNA reads as TGTGCCTGGAGCGCTAAAGGTGAAAAACTGTTTTTT. Full variable domain (rest looked up from reference TRBV30 and TRBJ1-4): SQTIHQWPATLVQPVGSPLSLECTVEGTSNPNLYWYRQAAGRGLQLLFYSVGIGQISSEVPQNLSASRPQDRQFILSSKKLLLSDSGFYLCAWSAKGEKLFFGSGTQLSVL.

A word on this clone: Other DNA sequences in this sample translate to the same CDR3. V and J are TRBV18 and TRBJ1-2; 9 nucleotides line up with TRBD1. Looked up from germline, CDR1 is KGHSH and CDR2 is LQKENI. The CDR3 runs to 13 residues. The V gene end was trimmed by 3 bases and the J gene end by 7 bases; junction bases not matched to a gene: 3. Here the CDR3 reads CASSPGQGGGYTF. The CDR3 coding sequence is TGTGCCAGCTCACCGGGACAGGGAGGTGGCTACACCTTC.

The chain couples TRBV6-5 to TRBJ1-5; 7 bases match TRBD1. The CDR3 has 14 residues. With 6 bases clipped from V and 9 bases from J, the junction kept 11 bases outside the gene matches. In germline, CDR1 is MNHEY, CDR2 SVGAGI. CDR3 nucleotide sequence: TGTGCCAGCAGCGTGGGACAGCCGCGAGGGCCCCAGCATTTT. This codes for CASSVGQPRGPQHF.

The chain employs TRBV11-3 and TRBJ2-3; 11 bases match TRBD2. The CDR3 is 16 amino acids. J was trimmed by 2 bases and V by 6 bases; bases with no gene match: 7. Germline-derived CDR1 and CDR2 are SGHNT and YENEEA. This chain's CDR3 is CASSFSSGRSTDTQYF. The CDR3 DNA reads TGTGCCAGCAGTTTCTCTAGCGGGAGGTCCACAGATACGCAGTATTTT.

The rearrangement joins TRBV6-6 to TRBJ1-2; D might be TRBD1 (6 bases). This CDR3 region has 15 residues. Germline loops: CDR1 MNHNY, CDR2 SVGAGI (reference sequence). V was clipped by 5 bases and J by 0 bases, with 13 bases between them. The CDR3 spells CASSTGDITNYGYTF. CDR3 DNA: TGTGCCAGCAGTACTGGGGACATAACTAACTATGGCTACACCTTC.

The chain carries TRBV19 and TRBJ1-5, with D maybe TRBD1 (5 bases). Germline assignment: CDR1 LNHDA and CDR2 SQIVND (reference sequence). Trimming removed 6 bases at V and 2 bases at J, with 8 bases between. The CDR3 has 13 amino acids. The CDR3 sequence is CASRGPGNQPQHF. The CDR3 DNA reads TGTGCCAGTAGGGGGCCGGGCAATCAGCCCCAGCATTTT. The whole variable domain, filled in from reference TRBV19 and TRBJ1-5, reads DGGITQSPKYLFRKEGQNVTLSCEQNLNHDAMYWYRQDPGQGLRLIYYSQIVNDFQKGDIAEGYSVSREKKESFPLTVTSAQKNPTAFYLCASRGPGNQPQHFGDGTRLSIL.

This chain links TRBV9 with TRBJ2-2, with 9 nucleotides matching TRBD2. V lost 2 bases and J lost 2; bases outside the gene matches: 7. CDR3 length: 17 amino acids. CDR1 SGDLS and CDR2 YYNGEE come from the germline V gene. CDR3 nucleotides: TGTGCCAGCAGCGTCAGATCTAGCGGGGCAAACACCGGGGAGCTGTTTTTT. It encodes CASSVRSSGANTGELFF.

This clone is a singleton in its sample. The V and J genes are TRBV10-3 and TRBJ2-3; 7 bases are shared with TRBD1. This CDR3 has 13 residues. The V segment lost 6 bases and the J segment 4 bases; nucleotides outside the gene matches: 4. The germline gives CDR1 ENHRY, CDR2 SYGVKD. CDR3 in amino acids: CAISRTGSDTQYF. The CDR3 bases are TGTGCCATCAGCCGGACAGGATCAGATACGCAGTATTTT.

The chain carries TRBV7-9 and TRBJ2-1; the D call may be TRBD1 or TRBD2 (5 bases each). The V and J ends lost 8 bases and 2 bases respectively, with 13 bases between them. The CDR3 sequence is 14 residues long. CDR1 is SEHNR, CDR2 FQNEAQ, per germline (reference sequence). The CDR3 sequence: CASLQGPTYNEQFF. The CDR3 DNA reads TGTGCCAGCCTGCAGGGACCTACCTACAATGAGCAGTTCTTC.

The chain couples TRBV6-6 to TRBJ2-7, with D possibly being TRBD1 or TRBD2 (5 bases each). The germline gives CDR1 MNHNY, CDR2 SVGAGI (reference sequence). This CDR3 has 13 amino acids. V shed 6 bases and J shed 2 bases, with 11 bases lying between them. CDR3 protein: CASRGTETYEQYF. CDR3 nucleotides: TGTGCCAGCAGAGGGACCGAGACCTACGAGCAGTACTTC.